What follows describes a single TCR beta chain. The antigen remains unidentified. The record originates from a study of T cell clonotyping in hematopoietic cell transplantation. Samples: about 28 days before transplant, then days 30, 100 and 180 after. Only in-frame clones appear in the TCRdb table, and some are missing; sequencing was by immunoSEQ multiplex PCR. This sample has approximately 2,000 clones; around 91% occur once, and the top ten carry more than 10%. Whole-study results and caveats: At the given depth, recipient repertoires were over 95% de novo clonotypes. Pathologically expanded recipient clonotypes increased progressively from day 30 to day 180 as diversity fell.

Between the trimmed V and J ends, which lost 3 bases and 0 bases, there was a span of 8 bases. Germline loops: CDR1 MDHEN, CDR2 SYDVKM. The CDR3 covers 14 residues. Sequences were derived from peripheral blood mononuclear cells, sampled 30 days after allogeneic stem cell transplant. The sequence was collected from a female patient aged 50-59 years who had an allogeneic stem cell transplant from a related donor, so the T cells may come from the graft donor. Some clones in this sample may be carry-over from other donors' samples. The genes are TRBV28 and TRBJ1-1; D is undetermined. CDR3 amino acids: CASSLRAMNTEAFF. The CDR3 DNA reads as TGTGCCAGCAGTTTGAGGGCTATGAACACTGAAGCTTTCTTT.